This T cell receptor beta chain is drawn from a study of blood T cell repertoires in COVID-19 (dated by TCRdb to 2018 to 2021). For the study in its entirety: Samples from collaborators originated in the United States, Italy and Spain and spanned both the acute and convalescent phases of COVID-19. Deeply sampled blood TCRbeta repertoires from subjects exposed to, actively infected with, or recovered from COVID-19 were included in the dataset. Samples came from the ongoing ImmuneRACE study (first 160 participants) plus 1,254 subjects from 6 global collaborators. The repertoires were released in a freely available public database meant as a resource for research on the immune response to SARS-CoV-2. Where available, HLA class I and class II types were taken from metadata supplied by the sample provider and were not determined by assay-based typing. Nearly every sample came with metadata listing a de-identified subject ID, COVID-19 status, age in years and sex. The prospective study material was composed of cDNA or gDNA derived from T cells, B-cell-depleted T cells, or PBMCs. Overall study outcomes, separate from this receptor: The amount of clinical and demographic metadata varied by source and participant and was provided uncurated.

Participants in the prospective study were enrolled through a virtual design, were aged about 18 to 100 years, and lived in approximately 24 United States geographic areas. In the prospective study, participants were assigned to cohorts based on the clinical history participants reported in a screening survey and a study questionnaire. Recovered participants in ImmuneRACE Cohort 3 were defined as having two consecutive negative NP/OP PCR tests, clearance from a healthcare professional, or resolution of symptoms. Each participant in the prospective study had whole blood, serum and a nasopharyngeal or oropharyngeal swab collected by mobile phlebotomists. Over a roughly 2-month period, participants in the prospective study had the option of providing additional blood draws and questionnaires. Before DNA extraction, prospective study blood samples were shipped either frozen or at room temperature.

TCRbeta CDR3 regions were amplified from genomic DNA by means of the immunoSEQ Assay, a bias-controlled multiplex PCR. The authors processed their data as follows. The number of nucleated cells in each sample was estimated from the amplification of reference gene primers within the assay. To quantify the absolute abundance of each unique TCRbeta CDR3 rearrangement, sequence reads were collapsed and filtered. For each sample, productive Simpson clonality was calculated as the square root of Simpson's diversity index over productive rearrangements. TCRdb obtained this table from immuneACCESS and retained in-frame rearrangements with V and J assigned. These tables miss some clones; where compared with another copy, unresolved V genes account for less than half of the shortfall, and the remainder is unexplained. The DNA gave D and trimming, while V, J and clone size come from that table. The sample includes more than 450,000 clones, with about nine tenths observed a single time. The top ten hold 0.7% of the sample.

Ends trimmed: V by 3 bases, J by 2 bases; bases unmatched to a gene: 4. The CDR3 sequence holds 15 residues, the cysteine and phenylalanine included. Only CDR3 DNA is held: 45 bases, read in frame from base 1. CDR1 and CDR2 are read off the germline V gene (reference sequence) as LNHDA and SQIVND. As for this clone: It lacks a known antigen. Per-base qualities were not stored, and no clone one base away is much larger.

The chain is made from TRBV19 and TRBJ2-1, with 7 bases matching TRBD1. The origin of this receptor is a woman aged 18-29 years who had recovered from COVID-19. Sequencing input: PBMCs or T cells enriched from blood (not recorded which). The CDR3 in this case is CASSISGGTYNEQFF. The nucleotides read TGTGCCAGTAGTATTTCAGGGGGAACCTACAATGAGCAGTTCTTC.